The 14 T cell receptor beta chains below come from one sample, sequenced in a study of T cell responses to AZD1222 COVID-19 vaccine (dated by TCRdb to the early 2020s). What the time point label conveys for this sample: about 28 days (+/-7) after the second vaccine dose. The library was made by the immunoSEQ multiplex PCR assay. TCRdb obtained this table from immuneACCESS and retained in-frame rearrangements with V and J assigned. These tables miss some clones; where compared with another copy, unresolved V genes account for less than half of the shortfall, and the remainder is unexplained. The sample table shows around 73,000 clones, and nearly 90% are seen once. The top ten clones comprise approximately 9.3% of the sample. The specimen was peripheral blood, collected 28 days after the second AZD1222 dose. These receptors came from an adult who received the AZD1222 COVID-19 vaccine.

The rearrangement links TRBV28 to TRBJ1-5, with TRBD1 matching over 10 bases. The CDR3 sequence is 15 residues long. Trimming took 6 bases from V and 4 from J; bases not matched to a gene: 6. CDR1 and CDR2 (germline): MDHEN, SYDVKM. The CDR3 sequence: CASSRRDRGNQPQHF. The CDR3 region has the DNA TGTGCCAGCAGCCGACGGGACAGGGGAAATCAGCCCCAGCATTTT.

CDR3 DNA sequence: TGTGCCAGCAGCTTAGGTGGCAGGGGGGAGCAGTACGTC. It is translated as CASSLGGRGEQYV. This chain links TRBV7-8 with TRBJ2-7; the match to TRBD1 covers 7 bases. After removal of 1 base from V and 7 bases from J, the junction contained 4 bases not matched to a gene. This CDR3 is built from 13 residues. Germline V gene sequence: CDR1 SGHVS, CDR2 FQNEAQ.

The chain couples TRBV28 to TRBJ2-1; D is possibly TRBD2 (5 bases). The CDR3 sequence is 13 residues long. Germline V lookup: CDR1 MDHEN, CDR2 SYDVKM. Trimming stripped 6 bases from V and 7 bases from J, with 13 bases between. The chain's CDR3 is CASRTNGENEQFF. In DNA, the CDR3 is TGTGCCAGCAGAACCAACGGGGAGAATGAGCAGTTCTTC.

The chain recombines TRBV7-3 with TRBJ2-1, with 7 bases identical to TRBD2. The V and J ends lost 4 bases and 9 bases, in that order; junction bases with no gene match: 6. CDR1 and CDR2 (germline): SGHTA, FQGTGA. This CDR3 comprises 13 residues. Written as DNA, the CDR3 is TGTGCCAGCAGCTCTCGACTAGCCGGTGAGCAGTTCTTC. It yields the protein CASSSRLAGEQFF.

This clone was found once. V is TRBV2 and J is TRBJ2-7; D not certain. V was cut by 7 bases and J by 3 bases, with 7 bases left in between. Germline lookup yields CDR1 SNHLY and CDR2 FYNNEI. This CDR3 region has 11 residues. In DNA form, the CDR3 reads TGTGCCAGCAATCTGAGCTACGAGCAGTACTTC. This translates into CASNLSYEQYF.

The V gene is TRBV5-1, the J gene TRBJ1-1, with D tentatively TRBD1 (6 bases). Between the trimmed V and J ends, which lost 4 bases and 5 bases, there was a span of 21 bases. The CDR3 sequence is 16 residues long. Per germline, CDR1 SGHRS and CDR2 YFSETQ. The CDR3 spells CASSPTRGGGGTEAFF. Here the CDR3 DNA reads TGCGCCAGCAGCCCCACAAGGGGGGGCGGGGGTACTGAAGCTTTCTTT.

The chain joins TRBV10-3 to TRBJ2-2; maybe TRBD1 (6 bases). Germline lookup yields CDR1 ENHRY and CDR2 SYGVKD. The CDR3 contains 13 residues. V gave up 8 bases and J gave up 8 bases, with 15 bases separating them. The CDR3 protein is CAIERQGRGELFF. In DNA form, the CDR3 reads TGTGCCATCGAACGGCAGGGGAGAGGGGAGCTGTTTTTT.

The rearrangement uses TRBV29-1 and TRBJ2-7, with a weak D call TRBD1 (5 bases). The V gene's germline CDR1 is SQVTM and CDR2 ANQGSEA. There are 14 residues in the CDR3. V shed 5 bases and J shed 0 bases, with 14 bases lying between them. Here the CDR3 DNA reads TGCAGCGTTCGTTCAGGGATAGCCTCCTACGAGCAGTACTTC. It encodes CSVRSGIASYEQYF.

This clone has only one observation. This chain connects TRBV5-4 to TRBJ2-5; 10 nucleotides agree with TRBD1. Germline CDR1 SGHNT, CDR2 YYREEE (reference sequence). Trimming cost V 0 bases and J 3 bases; bases outside gene matches: 5. The CDR3 is 16 amino acids. The CDR3 DNA follows: TGTGCCAGCAGCTTGGGGGACAGGGGATGGAAAGAGACCCAGTACTTC. This encodes CASSLGDRGWKETQYF.

V and J are TRBV5-4 and TRBJ2-3; 7 bases fit TRBD2. V lost 1 base, J lost 2 bases, and 4 bases stayed unmatched. Germline V CDR1 and CDR2: SGHNT, YYREEE (reference sequence). This CDR3 has 15 amino acids. CDR3 nucleotides: TGTGCCAGCAGCTTGTGGGGACTAAACACAGATACGCAGTATTTT. It yields the protein CASSLWGLNTDTQYF.

The rearrangement links TRBV19 to TRBJ1-2; D is unresolved. Trimming stripped 5 bases from V and 8 bases from J, with 24 bases between. The CDR3 runs to 16 residues. The germline gives CDR1 LNHDA, CDR2 SQIVND (reference sequence). The CDR3 DNA sequence: TGTGCCAGTAGTCCCTCCGGAGCATGGACTCCTCGGGGCTACACCTTC. This translates into CASSPSGAWTPRGYTF. Complete variable domain (other parts from reference TRBV19 and TRBJ1-2): DGGITQSPKYLFRKEGQNVTLSCEQNLNHDAMYWYRQDPGQGLRLIYYSQIVNDFQKGDIAEGYSVSREKKESFPLTVTSAQKNPTAFYLCASSPSGAWTPRGYTFGSGTRLTVV.

The chain has TRBV24-1 and TRBJ2-2; D gene ambiguous. V was trimmed by 5 bases and J by 4 bases, leaving 13 bases between them. Per germline, CDR1 KGHDR and CDR2 SFDVKD. The CDR3 consists of 15 residues. CDR3 residues: CATSVSGFLTGELFF. The CDR3 nucleotides are TGTGCCACCAGTGTATCCGGGTTCCTCACCGGGGAGCTGTTTTTT.

This chain uses TRBV3-1 (or the pseudogene TRBV3-2) with TRBJ1-2; TRBD1 is a possible D gene (5 bases). Germline V gene data show CDR1 as LGHDT and CDR2 as YNNKEL (reference sequence). This CDR3 region has 12 residues. V was clipped by 4 bases and J by 7 bases, with 10 bases between them. This CDR3 reads CASSPLGGGYTF. CDR3 in DNA: TGTGCCAGCAGCCCGTTGGGGGGTGGCTACACCTTC.

The chain combines TRBV5-1 with TRBJ2-1, with D perhaps TRBD1 or TRBD2 (6 bases each). Germline CDR1 is SGHRS and CDR2 is YFSETQ. Trimming removed 4 bases at V and 8 bases at J, with 13 bases between. The CDR3 is made up of 13 amino acids. CDR3 sequence reads: CASSHLRGDEQFF. The CDR3 DNA reads as TGCGCCAGCAGCCACTTAAGGGGGGATGAGCAGTTCTTC.